A single sample gave rise to the 16 T cell receptor beta chains below, sequenced in a study of cytomegalovirus exposure and HLA in healthy donors. TCRdb keeps only in-frame clones here, not all; method: immunoSEQ multiplex PCR. The data contain around 240,000 clones, about 90% of them singletons. Sequenced material: PBMCs. Receptors originate from a woman aged 18-35 years in good health and CMV-seronegative.

This clone showed up just a few times. J is TRBJ1-3 and V is TRBV5-1; TRBD1 aligns across 7 bases. CDR3 length equals 13 residues. After removal of 4 bases from V and 4 bases from J, the junction contained 2 bases not matched to a gene. Germline lookup yields CDR1 SGHRS and CDR2 YFSETQ. Here the CDR3 reads CASSAGQGNTIYF. The CDR3 DNA reads as TGCGCCAGCAGCGCGGGACAGGGAAACACCATATATTTT.

The chain is built from TRBV28 and TRBJ2-7; possible D gene TRBD1, 6 bases. The CDR3 spans 13 residues. Germline V gene sequence: CDR1 MDHEN, CDR2 SYDVKM. The V and J ends lost 6 bases and 3 bases respectively, with 12 bases between them. Here the CDR3 DNA reads TGTGCCAGCAGGTCTAGACAGGTCTACGAGCAGTACGTC. It translates to CASRSRQVYEQYV.

The chain recombines TRBV5-1 with TRBJ2-1, with D possibly TRBD2 on 6 matching bases. Germline-derived CDR1 and CDR2 are SGHRS and YFSETQ. The ends were cut back, 1 base at V and 7 bases at J, with 12 bases in the middle. CDR3 length: 14 amino acids. The CDR3 loop is CASSLTGVTNEQFF. Written as DNA, the CDR3 is TGCGCCAGCAGCTTGACGGGGGTTACGAATGAGCAGTTCTTC.

The chain is built from TRBV2 and TRBJ1-1; 7 bases map to TRBD1. V dropped 6 bases and J dropped 3; count of bases not matched to a gene: 4. CDR1 and CDR2 from the germline V gene are SNHLY and FYNNEI. This CDR3 region has 13 residues. Here the CDR3 reads CASSATGDTEAFF. As DNA, the CDR3 is TGTGCCAGCAGCGCTACAGGGGACACTGAAGCTTTCTTT.

The chain uses TRBV5-4 and TRBJ2-5, with 11 nucleotides matching TRBD1. V trimming: 0 bases; J trimming: 2 bases; junction bases outside the gene matches: 6. The CDR3 is made up of 17 amino acids. Germline V gene data show CDR1 as SGHNT and CDR2 as YYREEE (reference sequence). The CDR3 DNA follows: TGTGCCAGCAGCTTGGTGGGACAGGGGGTAATACAAGAGACCCAGTACTTC. It specifies CASSLVGQGVIQETQYF.

The rearrangement links TRBV27 to TRBJ1-5; weak D call: TRBD1 (5 bases). The CDR3 covers 17 residues. Germline CDR1 and CDR2: MNHEY and SMNVEV (reference sequence). Between the trimmed V and J ends, which lost 3 bases and 1 base, there was a span of 16 bases. The CDR3 spells CASSLTWMGRSNQPQHF. The CDR3 DNA reads TGTGCCAGCAGTTTGACTTGGATGGGGCGGAGCAATCAGCCCCAGCATTTT.

The gene calls are TRBV30 and TRBJ2-5, with a weak D call TRBD1 (5 bases). CDR3 size: 11 residues. Germline V gene lookup returns CDR1 GTSNPN and CDR2 SVGIG (reference sequence). The V and J ends lost 3 bases and 3 bases respectively, with 5 bases between them. The CDR3 coding sequence is TGTGCCTGGAGAGGGGAAGAGACCCAGTACTTC. It translates to CAWRGEETQYF.

V usage is TRBV5-1 and J usage is TRBJ2-3; D is unresolved. The germline V gene has CDR1 SGHRS and CDR2 YFSETQ. CDR3 length equals 11 residues. V gave up 4 bases and J gave up 5 bases, with 5 bases separating them. CDR3 nucleotides: TGCGCCAGCAGCCTAGGAGATACGCAGTATTTT. This sequence encodes CASSLGDTQYF.

As regards this clone: Distinct nucleotide sequences in the sample also encode this CDR3. This chain links TRBV6-1 with TRBJ2-5; 12 bases line up with TRBD2. The germline V gene encodes CDR1 MNHNS and CDR2 SASEGT. The CDR3 totals 15 residues. The J segment lost 3 bases and the V segment lost 3 bases, leaving 2 bases of the junction unmatched. CDR3 residues: CASSELAGGEETQYF. The CDR3 DNA follows: TGTGCCAGCAGTGAGCTAGCGGGGGGGGAAGAGACCCAGTACTTC.

V usage is TRBV7-2 and J usage is TRBJ1-2; unclear D gene. Germline CDR1 SGHTA, CDR2 FQGNSA. V dropped 1 base and J dropped 6 bases, with 9 bases sitting between them. CDR3 length: 13 residues. In DNA form, the CDR3 reads TGTGCCAGCAGCTTAGAGGTGGGCCATGGCTACACCTTC. This sequence encodes CASSLEVGHGYTF.

The chain combines TRBV7-2 with TRBJ2-7; the D is unclear. The CDR3 contains 11 residues. Trimming cost V 5 bases and J 5 bases, with 7 bases left between them. Germline CDR1 and CDR2: SGHTA and FQGNSA. DNA for the CDR3: TGTGCCAGCAGCCGAGAGGACGAGCAGTACTTC. The encoded protein is CASSREDEQYF.

This clone has more than one count but fewer than ten. The chain couples TRBV2 to TRBJ1-5, with TRBD1 identical over 9 bases. The CDR3 is 13 amino acids. V shed 10 bases, J shed 5 bases, and the junction held 6 bases outside the gene matches. Germline V gene data show CDR1 as SNHLY and CDR2 as FYNNEI. In nucleotides, the CDR3 is TGTGCCATTCGGACAGGGGAGGATCAGCCCCAGCATTTT. This translates into CAIRTGEDQPQHF.

The rearrangement uses TRBV6-5 and TRBJ1-6, with 11 bases fitting TRBD1. V was clipped by 8 bases and J by 10 bases; unmatched bases: 4. This CDR3 comprises 13 residues. The germline gives CDR1 MNHEY, CDR2 SVGAGI. CDR3 residues: CASQGQGGSPLHF. CDR3 coding DNA: TGTGCCAGCCAGGGACAGGGGGGCTCACCCCTCCACTTT.

The J gene is TRBJ1-2, the V gene TRBV5-6; 9 bases are a match to TRBD1. This CDR3 is built from 16 residues. J was trimmed by 4 bases and V by 1 base; bases with no gene match: 8. Germline loops: CDR1 SGHDT, CDR2 YYEEEE. The CDR3 coding sequence is TGTGCCAGCAGCTTGTATAACAGGGGGCTTGGCTATGGCTACACCTTC. Amino acid sequence: CASSLYNRGLGYGYTF.

J is TRBJ2-1 and V is TRBV13; D is possibly TRBD2 (5 bases). This CDR3 region has 15 residues. V was trimmed by 0 bases and J by 9 bases, leaving 15 bases between them. Per the germline V gene, CDR1 is PRHDT and CDR2 is FYEKMQ (reference sequence). This CDR3 reads CASSLGEGFGREQFF. The CDR3 nucleotides read TGTGCCAGCAGCTTAGGCGAGGGTTTCGGACGTGAGCAGTTCTTC.

The genes are TRBV12-1 and TRBJ2-3; the D call TRBD1 from the table was never checked on the DNA. TRBV12-1 is a recognized pseudogene. CDR3 size: 13 residues. CDR3 residues: CASSFPCRIKQYF. Here the CDR3 DNA reads TGTGCCAGCAGCTTTCCGTGCAGGATAAAGCAGTATTTT.